Included here is one T cell receptor beta chain sequence, with context. The target antigen is unknown. TCRdb re-derived calls from the 5' RACE reads in MiXCR, one entry per CDR3 protein. The sample yields some 300,000 distinct CDR3 sequences, 15% to 20% seen once. V gave up 5 bases and J gave up 6 bases, with 17 bases separating them. The V gene's germline CDR1 is SGHTA and CDR2 FQGTGA. The CDR3 contains 15 residues. This entry is derived from a study of T-cell memory formation after mild COVID-19. Whole-study context: TCR clusters mostly belonged to single donors.

General study results and limits: Contracting clones from day 15 to 85 had balanced CD4/CD8; later expanders favoured CD4+.

The sequence was obtained from a man aged 18 to 29 who had mild COVID-19 (a few samples of this study predate the infection). Cell type and time point are not known. Sequenced material: PBMCs or a T cell subset sorted from them (not recorded which). The V and J genes are TRBV7-3 and TRBJ2-1; D possibly uses TRBD1 or TRBD2 (6 bases each). CDR3 sequence reads: CASSTPTGAGNEQFF. The CDR3 nucleotides read TGTGCCAGCAGCACGCCAACGGGGGCGGGCAATGAGCAGTTCTTC. The variable domain in full, completed from reference TRBV7-3 and TRBJ2-1, reads GAGVSQTPSNKVTEKGKYVELRCDPISGHTALYWYRQSLGQGPEFLIYFQGTGAADDSGLPNDRFFAVRPEGSVSTLKIQRTERGDSAVYLCASSTPTGAGNEQFFGPGTRLTVL.